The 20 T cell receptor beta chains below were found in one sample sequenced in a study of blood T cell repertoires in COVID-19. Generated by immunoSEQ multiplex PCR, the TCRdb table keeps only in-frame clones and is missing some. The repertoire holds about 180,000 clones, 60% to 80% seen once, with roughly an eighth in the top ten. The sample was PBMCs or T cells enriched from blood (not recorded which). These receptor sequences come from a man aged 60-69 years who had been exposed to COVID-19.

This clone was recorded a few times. Here the CDR3 DNA reads TGTGCCAGCAGCTTAGAAGGAGGGTACTCTGGAAACACCATATATTTT. Its protein is CASSLEGGYSGNTIYF. The V call is TRBV7-3, the J call TRBJ1-3; the D is unclear. This CDR3 is built from 16 residues. Trimming stripped 2 bases from V and 0 bases from J, with 11 bases between. The germline V gene has CDR1 SGHTA and CDR2 FQGTGA.

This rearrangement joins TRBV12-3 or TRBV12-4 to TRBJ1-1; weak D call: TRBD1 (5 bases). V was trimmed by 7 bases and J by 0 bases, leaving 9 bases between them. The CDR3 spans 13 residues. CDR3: CASNVGLNTEAFF. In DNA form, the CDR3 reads TGTGCCAGCAATGTGGGGCTGAACACTGAAGCTTTCTTT.

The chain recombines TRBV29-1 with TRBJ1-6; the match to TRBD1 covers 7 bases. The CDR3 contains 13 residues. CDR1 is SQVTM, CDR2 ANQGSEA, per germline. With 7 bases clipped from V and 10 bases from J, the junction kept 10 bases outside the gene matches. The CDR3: CSAKTGRDSPLHF. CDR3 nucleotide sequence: TGCAGCGCCAAGACAGGGCGGGACTCACCCCTCCACTTT.

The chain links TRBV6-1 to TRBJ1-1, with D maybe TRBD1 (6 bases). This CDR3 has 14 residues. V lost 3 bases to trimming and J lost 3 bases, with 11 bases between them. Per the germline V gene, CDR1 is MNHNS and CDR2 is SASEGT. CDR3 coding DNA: TGTGCCAGCAGTGATCCGGGGACACACACTGAAGCTTTCTTT. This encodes CASSDPGTHTEAFF.

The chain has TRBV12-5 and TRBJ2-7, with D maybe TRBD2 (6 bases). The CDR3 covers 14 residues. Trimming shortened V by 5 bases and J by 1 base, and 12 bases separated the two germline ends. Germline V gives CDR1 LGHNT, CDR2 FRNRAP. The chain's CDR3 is CASGNSGLSYEQYF. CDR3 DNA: TGTGCTAGTGGTAACTCGGGACTGTCCTACGAGCAGTACTTC.

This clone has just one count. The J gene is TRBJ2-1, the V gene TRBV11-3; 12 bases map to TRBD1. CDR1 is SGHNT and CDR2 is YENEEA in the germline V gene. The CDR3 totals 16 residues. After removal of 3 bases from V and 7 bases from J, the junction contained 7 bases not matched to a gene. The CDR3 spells CASSFGGTGGLNEQFF. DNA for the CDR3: TGTGCCAGCAGCTTTGGGGGGACAGGGGGCTTGAATGAGCAGTTCTTC. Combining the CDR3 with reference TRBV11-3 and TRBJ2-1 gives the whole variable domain EAGVVQSPRYKIIEKKQPVAFWCNPISGHNTLYWYLQNLGQGPELLIRYENEEAVDDSQLPKDRFSAERLKGVDSTLKIQPAELGDSAVYLCASSFGGTGGLNEQFFGPGTRLTVL.

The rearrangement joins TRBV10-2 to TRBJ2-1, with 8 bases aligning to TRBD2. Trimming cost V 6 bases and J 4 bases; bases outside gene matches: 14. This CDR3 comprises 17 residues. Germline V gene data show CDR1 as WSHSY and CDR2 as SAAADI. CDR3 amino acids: CASRGGGREGRYNEQFF. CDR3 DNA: TGCGCCAGCAGGGGGGGAGGACGGGAGGGCCGGTACAATGAGCAGTTCTTC.

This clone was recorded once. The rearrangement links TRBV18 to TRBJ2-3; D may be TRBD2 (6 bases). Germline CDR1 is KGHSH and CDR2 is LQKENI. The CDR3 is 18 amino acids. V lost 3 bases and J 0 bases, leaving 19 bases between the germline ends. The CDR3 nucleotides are TGTGCCAGCTCACCCATCATGAGGAGGGCCGGGAGCACAGATACGCAGTATTTT. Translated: CASSPIMRRAGSTDTQYF.

The CDR3 loop reads CAWSQGSNTGELFF. The DNA for the CDR3 is TGTGCCTGGAGCCAGGGATCGAACACCGGGGAGCTGTTTTTT. The chain links TRBV30 to TRBJ2-2; tentatively, D is TRBD1 (5 bases). Germline lookup yields CDR1 GTSNPN and CDR2 SVGIG (reference sequence). The V gene lost 3 bases and the J gene lost 0 bases, with 8 bases spanning the gap. The CDR3 sequence is 14 residues long.

CDR3 sequence: CASSLVDSYGYTF. CDR3 in DNA: TGCGCCAGCAGCTTGGTAGATTCCTATGGCTACACCTTC. The chain carries TRBV5-1 and TRBJ1-2, with D unresolved. Trimming left V 0 bases short and J 4 bases short, with 7 bases between. CDR3 length: 13 residues. Germline values: CDR1 SGHRS, CDR2 YFSETQ.

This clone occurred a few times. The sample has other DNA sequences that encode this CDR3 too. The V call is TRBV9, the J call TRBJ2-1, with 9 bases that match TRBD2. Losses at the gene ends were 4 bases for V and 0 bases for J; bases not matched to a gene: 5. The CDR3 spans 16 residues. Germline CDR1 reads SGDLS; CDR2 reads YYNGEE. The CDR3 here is CASSLRSGSSYNEQFF. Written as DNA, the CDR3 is TGTGCCAGCAGCTTACGTAGCGGGAGCTCCTACAATGAGCAGTTCTTC. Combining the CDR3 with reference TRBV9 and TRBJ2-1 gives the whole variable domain DSGVTQTPKHLITATGQRVTLRCSPRSGDLSVYWYQQSLDQGLQFLIQYYNGEERAKGNILERFSAQQFPDLHSELNLSSLELGDSALYFCASSLRSGSSYNEQFFGPGTRLTVL.

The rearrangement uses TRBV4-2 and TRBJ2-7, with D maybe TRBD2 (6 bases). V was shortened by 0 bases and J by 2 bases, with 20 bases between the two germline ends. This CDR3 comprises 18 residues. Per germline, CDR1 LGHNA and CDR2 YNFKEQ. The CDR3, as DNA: TGTGCCAGCAGCCAAGAGACAAGAATTAGCGGAATACCCTACGAGCAGTACTTC. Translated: CASSQETRISGIPYEQYF.

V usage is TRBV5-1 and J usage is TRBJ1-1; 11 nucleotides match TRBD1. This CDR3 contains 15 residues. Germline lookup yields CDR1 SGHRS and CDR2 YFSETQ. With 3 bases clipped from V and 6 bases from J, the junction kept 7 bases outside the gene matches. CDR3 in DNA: TGCGCCAGCAGCTGGACAGGGGGCGACGGAGCTGAAGCTTTCTTT. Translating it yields CASSWTGGDGAEAFF.

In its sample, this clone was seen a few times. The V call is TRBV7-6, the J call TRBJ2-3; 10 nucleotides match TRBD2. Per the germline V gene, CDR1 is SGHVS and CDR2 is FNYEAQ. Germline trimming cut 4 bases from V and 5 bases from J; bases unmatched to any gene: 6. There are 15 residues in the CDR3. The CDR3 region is CASSSLAGVGDTQYF. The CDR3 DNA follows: TGTGCCAGCAGCTCCCTAGCGGGAGTAGGAGATACGCAGTATTTT.

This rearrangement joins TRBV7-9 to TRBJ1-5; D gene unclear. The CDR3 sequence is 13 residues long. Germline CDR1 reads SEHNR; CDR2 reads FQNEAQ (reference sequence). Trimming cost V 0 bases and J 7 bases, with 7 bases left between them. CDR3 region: CASSLAQAQPQHF. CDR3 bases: TGTGCCAGCAGCTTAGCTCAGGCGCAGCCCCAGCATTTT.

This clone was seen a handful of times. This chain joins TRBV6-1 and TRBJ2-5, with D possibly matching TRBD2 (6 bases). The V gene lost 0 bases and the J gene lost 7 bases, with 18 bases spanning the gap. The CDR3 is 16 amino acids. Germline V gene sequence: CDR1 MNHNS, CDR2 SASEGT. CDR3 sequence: CASSEASAGTRGTQYF. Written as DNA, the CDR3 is TGTGCCAGCAGTGAAGCGTCAGCGGGTACGCGTGGGACCCAGTACTTC.

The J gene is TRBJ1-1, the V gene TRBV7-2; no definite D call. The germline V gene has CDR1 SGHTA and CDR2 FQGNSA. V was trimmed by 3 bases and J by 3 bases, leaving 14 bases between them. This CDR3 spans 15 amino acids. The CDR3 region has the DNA TGTGCCAGCAGCTTGGGCGCTAATGACGACACTGAAGCTTTCTTT. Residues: CASSLGANDDTEAFF.

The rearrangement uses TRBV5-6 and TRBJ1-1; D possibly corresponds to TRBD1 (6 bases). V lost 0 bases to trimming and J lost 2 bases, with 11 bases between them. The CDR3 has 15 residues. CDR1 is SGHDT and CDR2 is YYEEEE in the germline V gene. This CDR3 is CASSLAPGANTEAFF. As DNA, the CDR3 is TGTGCCAGCAGCTTGGCTCCAGGGGCCAACACTGAAGCTTTCTTT.

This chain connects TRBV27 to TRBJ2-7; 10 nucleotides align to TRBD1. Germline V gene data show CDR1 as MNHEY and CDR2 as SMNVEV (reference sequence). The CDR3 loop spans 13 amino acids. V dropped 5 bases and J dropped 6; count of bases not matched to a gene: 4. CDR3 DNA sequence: TGTGCCAGCAGTCGGGGACAGGGGTTCGAGCAGTACTTC. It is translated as CASSRGQGFEQYF.

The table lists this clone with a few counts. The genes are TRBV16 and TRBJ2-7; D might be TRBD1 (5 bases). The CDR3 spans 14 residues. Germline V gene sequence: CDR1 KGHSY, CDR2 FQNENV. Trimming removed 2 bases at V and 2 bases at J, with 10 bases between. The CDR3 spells CASSQGRATYEQYF. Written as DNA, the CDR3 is TGTGCCAGCAGCCAAGGCAGGGCAACCTACGAGCAGTACTTC. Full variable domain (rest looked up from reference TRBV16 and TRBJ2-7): GEEVAQTPKHLVRGEGQKAKLYCAPIKGHSYVFWYQQVLKNEFKFLISFQNENVFDETGMPKERFSAKCLPNSPCSLEIQATKLEDSAVYFCASSQGRATYEQYFGPGTRLTVT.